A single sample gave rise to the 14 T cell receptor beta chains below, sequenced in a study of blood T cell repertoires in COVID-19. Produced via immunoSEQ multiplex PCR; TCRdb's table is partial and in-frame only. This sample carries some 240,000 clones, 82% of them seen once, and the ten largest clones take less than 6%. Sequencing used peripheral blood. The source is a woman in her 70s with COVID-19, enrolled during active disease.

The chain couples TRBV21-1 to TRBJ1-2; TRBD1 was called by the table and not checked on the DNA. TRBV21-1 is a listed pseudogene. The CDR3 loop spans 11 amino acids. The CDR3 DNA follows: TGTGCCAGTAACAACCGTTATGGCTACACCTTC. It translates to CASNNRYGYTF.

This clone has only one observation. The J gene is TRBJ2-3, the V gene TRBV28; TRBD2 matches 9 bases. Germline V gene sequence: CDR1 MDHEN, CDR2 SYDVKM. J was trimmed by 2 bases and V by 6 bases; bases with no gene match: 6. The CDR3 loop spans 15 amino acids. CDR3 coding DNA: TGTGCCAGCAGCGAGACTAGCGGTAACACAGATACGCAGTATTTT. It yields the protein CASSETSGNTDTQYF.

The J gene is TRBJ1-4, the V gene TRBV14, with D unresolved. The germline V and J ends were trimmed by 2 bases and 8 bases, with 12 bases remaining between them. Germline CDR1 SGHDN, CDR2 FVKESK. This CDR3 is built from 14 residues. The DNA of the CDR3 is TGTGCCAGCAGCCAACGGGATCCAAGGGAAAAACTGTTTTTT. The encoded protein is CASSQRDPREKLFF.

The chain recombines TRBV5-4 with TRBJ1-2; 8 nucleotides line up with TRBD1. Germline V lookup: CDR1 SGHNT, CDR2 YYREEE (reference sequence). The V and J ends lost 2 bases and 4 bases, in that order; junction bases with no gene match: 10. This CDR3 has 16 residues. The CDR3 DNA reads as TGTGCCAGCAGCTTACCGGGACAGGCGTCACTCTATGGCTACACCTTC. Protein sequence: CASSLPGQASLYGYTF. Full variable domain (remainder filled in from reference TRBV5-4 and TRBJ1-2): ETGVTQSPTHLIKTRGQQVTLRCSSQSGHNTVSWYQQALGQGPQFIFQYYREEENGRGNFPPRFSGLQFPNYSSELNVNALELDDSALYLCASSLPGQASLYGYTFGSGTRLTVV.

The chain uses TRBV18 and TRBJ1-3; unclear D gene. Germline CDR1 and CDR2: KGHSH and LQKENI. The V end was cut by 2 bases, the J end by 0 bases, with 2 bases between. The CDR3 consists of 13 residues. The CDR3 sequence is CASSPYSGNTIYF. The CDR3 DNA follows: TGTGCCAGCTCACCATACTCTGGAAACACCATATATTTT. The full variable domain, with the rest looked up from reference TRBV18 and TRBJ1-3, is NAGVMQNPRHLVRRRGQEARLRCSPMKGHSHVYWYRQLPEEGLKFMVYLQKENIIDESGMPKERFSAEFPKEGPSILRIQQVVRGDSAAYFCASSPYSGNTIYFGEGSWLTVV.

The CDR3 here is CASSLGHMNTEAFF. DNA of the CDR3: TGTGCCAGCAGCTTAGGACACATGAACACTGAAGCTTTCTTT. This chain uses TRBV7-8 with TRBJ1-1; D remains unclear. Germline V gene sequence: CDR1 SGHVS, CDR2 FQNEAQ. Trimming pared 1 base from V and 0 bases from J, leaving 6 bases between. The CDR3 contains 14 residues.

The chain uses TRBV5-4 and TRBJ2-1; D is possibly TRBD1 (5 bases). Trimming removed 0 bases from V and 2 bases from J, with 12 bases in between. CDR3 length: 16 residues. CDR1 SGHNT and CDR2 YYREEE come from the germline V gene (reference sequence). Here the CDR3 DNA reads TGTGCCAGCAGCTTGGGACAGCTCATGCCCTACAATGAGCAGTTCTTC. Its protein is CASSLGQLMPYNEQFF.

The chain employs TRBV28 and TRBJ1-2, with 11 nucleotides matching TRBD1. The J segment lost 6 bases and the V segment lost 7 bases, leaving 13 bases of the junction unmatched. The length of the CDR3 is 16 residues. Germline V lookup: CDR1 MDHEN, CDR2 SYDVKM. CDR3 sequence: CASTIPGQGVMHGYTF. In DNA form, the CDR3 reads TGTGCCAGCACCATCCCGGGACAGGGGGTAATGCATGGCTACACCTTC.

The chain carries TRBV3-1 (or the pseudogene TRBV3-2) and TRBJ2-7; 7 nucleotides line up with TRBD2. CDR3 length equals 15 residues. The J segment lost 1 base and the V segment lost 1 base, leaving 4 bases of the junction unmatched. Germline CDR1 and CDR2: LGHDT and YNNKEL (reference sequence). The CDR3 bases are TGTGCCAGCAGCCAAGGCTGGCGGGGGTCCTACGAGCAGTACTTC. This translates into CASSQGWRGSYEQYF.

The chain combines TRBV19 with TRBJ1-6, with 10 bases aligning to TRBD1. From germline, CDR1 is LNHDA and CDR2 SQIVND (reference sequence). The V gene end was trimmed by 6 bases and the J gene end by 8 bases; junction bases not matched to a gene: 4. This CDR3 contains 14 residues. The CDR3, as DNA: TGTGCCAGTAGCCGGGACAGGGGTTATTCACCCCTCCACTTT. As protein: CASSRDRGYSPLHF.

The CDR3 bases are TGTGCCAGTAGTATAGATGGGACAGGGGGGCCGTATGGCTACACCTTC. Translated, it gives CASSIDGTGGPYGYTF. The chain has TRBV19 and TRBJ1-2; TRBD1 aligns across 11 bases. From germline, CDR1 is LNHDA and CDR2 SQIVND (reference sequence). V was pared by 0 bases and J by 5 bases, with 5 bases of the junction left unmatched. The CDR3 extends over 16 amino acids.

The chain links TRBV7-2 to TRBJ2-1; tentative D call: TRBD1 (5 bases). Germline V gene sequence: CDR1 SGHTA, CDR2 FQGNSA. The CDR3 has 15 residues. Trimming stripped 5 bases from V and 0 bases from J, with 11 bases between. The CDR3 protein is CASSKDMSSYNEQFF. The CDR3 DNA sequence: TGTGCCAGCAGCAAGGACATGAGCTCCTACAATGAGCAGTTCTTC.

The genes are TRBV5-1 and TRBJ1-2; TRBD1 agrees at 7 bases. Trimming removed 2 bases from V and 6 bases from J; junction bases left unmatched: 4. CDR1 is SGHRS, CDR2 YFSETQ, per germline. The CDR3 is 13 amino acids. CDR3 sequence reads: CASSFGGGDGYTF. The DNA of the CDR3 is TGCGCCAGCAGCTTCGGAGGGGGCGATGGCTACACCTTC.

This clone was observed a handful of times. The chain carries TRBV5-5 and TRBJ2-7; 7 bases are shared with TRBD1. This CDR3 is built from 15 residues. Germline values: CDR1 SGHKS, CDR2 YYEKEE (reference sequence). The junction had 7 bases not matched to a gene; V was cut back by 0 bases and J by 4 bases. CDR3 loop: CASSLGDSTLYEQYF. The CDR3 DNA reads TGTGCCAGCAGCTTGGGGGACAGCACTTTATACGAGCAGTACTTC. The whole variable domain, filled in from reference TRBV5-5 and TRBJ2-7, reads DAGVTQSPTHLIKTRGQQVTLRCSPISGHKSVSWYQQVLGQGPQFIFQYYEKEERGRGNFPDRFSARQFPNYSSELNVNALLLGDSALYLCASSLGDSTLYEQYFGPGTRLTVT.